The 11 T cell receptor beta chains below come from one sample, sequenced in a study of STAT5B mutations in CD4+ large granular lymphocyte leukemia. TCRdb's copy holds only in-frame clones and misses some; the assay was immunoSEQ multiplex PCR. The sample records tens of thousands of clones, around 80% being singletons. Sequences were obtained from CD4+ T cells from blood buffy coats. The receptor set was obtained from a human donor in good health.

V gene TRBV5-4 combines with J gene TRBJ2-7, with 9 positions matching TRBD2. The trim removed 1 base at V and 2 bases at J, leaving 4 bases unmatched. This CDR3 has 15 amino acids. CDR1 is SGHNT and CDR2 is YYREEE in the germline V gene (reference sequence). The CDR3, as DNA: TGTGCCAGCAGCTTGACCACTAGCGGGCCCTACGAGCAGTACTTC. Translating gives CASSLTTSGPYEQYF.

The chain employs TRBV11-2 and TRBJ1-1, with D possibly matching TRBD1 (6 bases). The length of the CDR3 is 14 residues. Germline CDR1 SGHAT, CDR2 FQNNGV. V was shortened by 5 bases and J by 2 bases, with 12 bases between the two germline ends. CDR3 DNA: TGTGCCAGCAGCCCCACAGGGCTAAACACTGAAGCTTTCTTT. It yields the protein CASSPTGLNTEAFF. The full variable domain, in which reference TRBV11-2 and TRBJ1-1 provide the parts outside the CDR3, is EAGVAQSPRYKIIEKRQSVAFWCNPISGHATLYWYQQILGQGPKLLIQFQNNGVVDDSQLPKDRFSAERLKGVDSTLKIQPAKLEDSAVYLCASSPTGLNTEAFFGQGTRLTVV.

The chain uses TRBV7-2 and TRBJ2-7; 12 positions match TRBD1. With V trimmed by 5 bases and J by 4 bases, 6 bases remained unmatched. CDR1 and CDR2 from the germline V gene are SGHTA and FQGNSA. The CDR3 totals 15 residues. CDR3 sequence (DNA): TGTGCCAGCAGCCCGGGGACAGGGGGCGCGTACGAGCAGTACTTC. This codes for CASSPGTGGAYEQYF.

The genes are TRBV18 and TRBJ2-1, with 14 nucleotides matching TRBD2. J lost 7 bases, V lost 2 bases, and 7 bases had no gene match. This CDR3 has 17 amino acids. Germline V gives CDR1 KGHSH, CDR2 LQKENI. The CDR3 region is CASSPRLAGGPRNEQFF. The CDR3 nucleotides are TGTGCCAGCTCACCAAGACTAGCGGGAGGGCCTAGGAATGAGCAGTTCTTC.

This clone was detected a few times. J is TRBJ2-1 and V is TRBV10-1; 7 nucleotides agree with TRBD2. Germline V gene data show CDR1 as WNHNN and CDR2 as SYGVQD (reference sequence). The J segment lost 0 bases and the V segment lost 4 bases, leaving 6 bases of the junction unmatched. This CDR3 spans 16 amino acids. The CDR3 is CASSVAGASSYNEQFF. The CDR3 bases are TGCGCCAGCAGTGTAGCGGGCGCAAGCTCCTACAATGAGCAGTTCTTC.

The CDR3 spells CASSLQGMANTGELFF. The CDR3 region has the DNA TGTGCCAGCAGCTTGCAGGGGATGGCGAACACCGGGGAGCTGTTTTTT. The chain carries TRBV7-2 and TRBJ2-2, with D maybe TRBD1 (6 bases). Between the trimmed V and J ends, which lost 3 bases and 0 bases, there was a span of 11 bases. Germline lookup yields CDR1 SGHTA and CDR2 FQGNSA. CDR3 length: 16 amino acids.

CDR3 coding DNA: TGTGCCAGCAGCGCACTAGTGACCGGGGAGCTGTTTTTT. It codes for CASSALVTGELFF. J is TRBJ2-2 and V is TRBV7-2; D possibly corresponds to TRBD2 (5 bases). This CDR3 is built from 13 residues. Trimming cost V 5 bases and J 5 bases, with 9 bases left between them. Looked up from germline, CDR1 is SGHTA and CDR2 is FQGNSA.

The rearrangement links TRBV2 to TRBJ2-1; TRBD2 agrees at 9 bases. V dropped 6 bases and J dropped 6; count of bases not matched to a gene: 9. Germline V CDR1 and CDR2: SNHLY, FYNNEI. The CDR3 is made up of 15 amino acids. DNA for the CDR3: TGTGCCAGCAGGGGGACTAGCACCCCACGCAATGAGCAGTTCTTC. Its protein product is CASRGTSTPRNEQFF. The full variable domain, its missing parts supplied by reference TRBV2 and TRBJ2-1, is EPEVTQTPSHQVTQMGQEVILRCVPISNHLYFYWYRQILGQKVEFLVSFYNNEISEKSEIFDDQFSVERPDGSNFTLKIRSTKLEDSAMYFCASRGTSTPRNEQFFGPGTRLTVL.

The chain has TRBV19 and TRBJ1-3; TRBD1 aligns across 10 bases. J was trimmed by 5 bases and V by 7 bases; bases with no gene match: 8. The length of the CDR3 is 15 residues. Germline V gene lookup returns CDR1 LNHDA and CDR2 SQIVND (reference sequence). CDR3 nucleotide sequence: TGTGCCAGTACCCCAGCGACAGGGGGCAGAAACACCATATATTTT. It codes for CASTPATGGRNTIYF.

This rearrangement joins TRBV7-2 to TRBJ2-1, with 9 nucleotides matching TRBD2. The CDR3 is 14 residues long. CDR1 and CDR2 from the germline V gene are SGHTA and FQGNSA. V was pared by 4 bases and J by 6 bases, with 4 bases of the junction left unmatched. In DNA, the CDR3 is TGTGCCAGCAGCTCAAGCGGGGGGATCAATGAGCAGTTCTTC. The encoded protein is CASSSSGGINEQFF.

This sequence joins TRBV19 and TRBJ1-4; TRBD1 matches at 7 bases. This CDR3 region has 15 residues. After removal of 4 bases from V and 2 bases from J, the junction contained 4 bases not matched to a gene. Germline lookup yields CDR1 LNHDA and CDR2 SQIVND (reference sequence). The CDR3 sequence is CASSTEQGTNEKLFF. The CDR3 DNA follows: TGTGCCAGTAGTACCGAACAGGGGACTAATGAAAAACTGTTTTTT.